This is a list of T cell receptor beta chains from one sample in a study of regulatory T cells in long-lasting Graves disease. TCRdb re-analysed the multiplex PCR reads in MiXCR, keeping a single row per CDR3 protein. This table has roughly 530,000 distinct CDR3 sequences, 15% to 20% appearing once. The sample also formed part of further work on T cells in Graves' hyperthyroidism and ophthalmopathy.

The sequencing used peripheral blood mononuclear cells (PBMCs), collected at new diagnosis, from a patient treated with antithyroid drugs. These receptors originate from a woman aged 35-65 years with Graves disease. CDR3s include the opening cysteine and the closing phenylalanine or tryptophan. A D gene is named only where the DNA matches it firmly. Size tells how often a clone was seen (once, few, many) or the class of an expanded clone, and some rows leave it out.

j_gene,v_gene,abundance,d_gene,CDR3nt,CDR3aa
TRBJ1-5,TRBV10-3,many,NA,TGTGCCATCAGTGATCGCCAGGGATATAGCAATCAGCCCCAGCATTTT,CAISDRQGYSNQPQHF
TRBJ2-1,TRBV12-3/TRBV12-4,many,NA,TGTGCCAGCAGTTCGGCCACAAGGGGCAATGAGCAGTTCTTC,CASSSATRGNEQFF
TRBJ2-3,TRBV20-1,few,TRBD2,TGCAGTGCTAGAGGATTAGGACTAGCGGGGGTGTCTGGCACAGATACGCAGAATTTT,CSARGLGLAGVSGTDTQNF
TRBJ1-5,TRBV27,NA,TRBD1,TGTGCCAGCAGTTCCTTGGGGACAGGGAAAAATCAGCCCCAGCATTTT,CASSSLGTGKNQPQHF
TRBJ2-2,TRBV2,many,NA,TGTGCCAGCCAACGTAGGGGGAACACCGGGGAGCTGTTTTTT,CASQRRGNTGELFF
TRBJ1-5,TRBV6-1,many,TRBD1,TGTGCCAGCAGCGGACAGGGGGAGCATCAGCCCCAGCATTTT,CASSGQGEHQPQHF
TRBJ1-3,TRBV6-1,NA,TRBD1,TGTGCCAGCAGCCCGGACAGGGGGCGACGCACCATATATTTT,CASSPDRGRRTIYF
TRBJ2-7,TRBV12-5,NA,NA,TGTGCTAGTGGTTTAGGGGGGGGCCAATCCTACGAGCAGTACTTC,CASGLGGGQSYEQYF
TRBJ2-1,TRBV5-1,NA,NA,TGCGCCAGCAGGATGGATCGAGTGTCTGAGCAGTTCTTC,CASRMDRVSEQFF
TRBJ1-6,TRBV11-2,many,NA,TGTGCCAGCAAAAAAGAAGGGGGAAGGAATTCACCCCTCCACTTT,CASKKEGGRNSPLHF
TRBJ1-2,TRBV29-1,few,TRBD1,TGCAGCGCACAGGGGAATCAAGGCTACACCTTC,CSAQGNQGYTF
TRBJ1-1,TRBV11-2,few,NA,TGCGCCAGCAGCCAAGTTCTGAAGGGGCGCGGGTACACTGAAGCTTTCTTT,CASSQVLKGRGYTEAFF
TRBJ2-7,TRBV5-6,few,TRBD1,TGTGCCAGCAGCTTGGATACAGGGGGTAACGAGCAGTACTTC,CASSLDTGGNEQYF
TRBJ2-7,TRBV28,many,TRBD1,TGTGCCAGCAGGCCCGGGGACAGGGCGTACGAGCAGTACTTC,CASRPGDRAYEQYF